Shown below are 17 T cell receptor beta chains from a single sample sequenced in a study of shared clonotypes between healthy human individuals. Data came from immunoSEQ multiplex PCR; TCRdb stores just in-frame clones and leaves some out. Here the sample spans about 1.1 million clones, roughly 80% being singletons. Sequencing used memory CD4+ T cells from PBMCs. Subset here: CD45RA-negative fraction. The receptors come from a young man in good health. Some clones in this sample may be carry-over from other donors' samples.

This clone was seen a single time. This sequence joins TRBV30 and TRBJ2-2, with TRBD1 matching over 7 bases. The CDR3 runs 13 residues. The ends lost 0 bases at V and 6 bases at J; junction bases unmatched: 1. The germline V gene has CDR1 GTSNPN and CDR2 SVGIG (reference sequence). CDR3 region: CAWSVQGPGELFF. The CDR3 DNA follows: TGTGCCTGGAGTGTACAGGGGCCCGGGGAGCTGTTTTTT.

The chain links TRBV14 to TRBJ1-5; D gene ambiguous. The V end lost 1 base, the J end lost 9 bases, and 10 bases lay between the germline ends. This CDR3 region has 13 residues. Germline V gives CDR1 SGHDN, CDR2 FVKESK. CDR3 nucleotides: TGTGCCAGCAGCCAAGGCGCGGGGAGGCCCCAGCATTTT. The encoded protein is CASSQGAGRPQHF.

This chain joins TRBV15 and TRBJ1-5; possible D gene TRBD1, 5 bases. The V end was cut by 0 bases, the J end by 8 bases, with 11 bases between. Per the germline V gene, CDR1 is LNHNV and CDR2 is YYDKDF (reference sequence). The CDR3 spans 14 residues. This CDR3 reads CATSRDKVGEPQHF. The CDR3 DNA reads TGTGCCACCAGCAGAGACAAAGTGGGGGAGCCCCAGCATTTT. The variable domain in full, with the rest retrieved from reference TRBV15 and TRBJ1-5, is DAMVIQNPRYQVTQFGKPVTLSCSQTLNHNVMYWYQQKSSQAPKLLFHYYDKDFNNEADTPDNFQSRRPNTSFCFLDIRSPGLGDTAMYLCATSRDKVGEPQHFGDGTRLSIL.

This clone was seen repeatedly, ten times or more. Different DNA sequences within this sample yield the same CDR3. The chain combines TRBV5-1 with TRBJ1-5; 7 positions agree with TRBD1. Trimming removed 2 bases from V and 1 base from J; junction bases left unmatched: 3. This CDR3 region has 15 residues. Germline V CDR1 and CDR2: SGHRS, YFSETQ. CDR3 sequence reads: CASSLGGTSNQPQHF. DNA of the CDR3: TGCGCCAGCAGCTTAGGGGGCACAAGCAATCAGCCCCAGCATTTT.

This chain links TRBV9 with TRBJ2-7; 9 bases are a match to TRBD2. Looked up from germline, CDR1 is SGDLS and CDR2 is YYNGEE. Losses at the gene ends were 1 base for V and 2 bases for J; bases not matched to a gene: 4. This CDR3 comprises 15 residues. The DNA of the CDR3 is TGTGCCAGCAGCGTAACGACTAGCGGTGCCTACGAGCAGTACTTC. Its protein is CASSVTTSGAYEQYF.

CDR3 in amino acids: CASSLGASNNEQFF. Here the CDR3 DNA reads TGTGCCAGCAGCTTAGGGGCTAGTAACAATGAGCAGTTCTTC. The chain has TRBV11-3 and TRBJ2-1; D not resolved. From germline, CDR1 is SGHNT and CDR2 YENEEA. V dropped 1 base and J dropped 5 bases, with 9 bases sitting between them. The CDR3 covers 14 residues.

The chain joins TRBV5-1 to TRBJ2-3; 13 nucleotides align to TRBD2. J gave up 3 bases and V 3 bases, and 4 bases lay outside the gene matches. Germline assignment: CDR1 SGHRS and CDR2 YFSETQ. The CDR3 length is 16 residues. The CDR3 DNA reads as TGCGCCAGCAGCTCTTGGACTAGCGGGGGAACAGATACGCAGTATTTT. Its translation is CASSSWTSGGTDTQYF.

About this clone itself: One end of the junction does not line up with germline, which may come from a read error. The rearrangement links TRBV20-1 to TRBJ2-1, with TRBD1 identical over 8 bases. The CDR3 is 10 amino acids. In germline, CDR1 is DFQATT, CDR2 SNEGSKA (reference sequence). CDR3 coding DNA: TGCAGTGCTACCGGACAGGGTCCCCTCTTC. This codes for CSATGQGPLF.

The CDR3 protein is CASSEMGKGLNTEAFF. In nucleotides, the CDR3 is TGTGCCAGCAGTGAAATGGGAAAGGGCTTGAACACTGAAGCTTTCTTT. The V gene is TRBV28, the J gene TRBJ1-1; D is unresolved. The V and J ends lost 5 bases and 0 bases respectively, with 16 bases between them. The V gene's germline CDR1 is MDHEN and CDR2 SYDVKM. This CDR3 contains 16 residues.

The gene calls are TRBV7-9 and TRBJ2-7; D could derive from TRBD1 or TRBD2 (5 bases each). Between the trimmed V and J ends, which lost 5 bases and 2 bases, there was a span of 16 bases. Germline V gene data show CDR1 as SEHNR and CDR2 as FQNEAQ (reference sequence). The CDR3 consists of 15 residues. The DNA for the CDR3 is TGTGCCAGCAGCCAAAGGGGCATCGGGACCTACGAGCAGTACTTC. Amino acids: CASSQRGIGTYEQYF.

The V and J genes are TRBV5-4 and TRBJ1-2; maybe TRBD1 (6 bases). Per the germline V gene, CDR1 is SGHNT and CDR2 is YYREEE (reference sequence). This CDR3 has 14 residues. V shed 4 bases and J shed 8 bases, with 18 bases lying between them. The CDR3: CASSGKTGISGYTF. The CDR3 region has the DNA TGTGCCAGCAGCGGTAAGACAGGAATAAGCGGCTACACCTTC.

The gene calls are TRBV27 and TRBJ1-1, with D maybe TRBD1 (5 bases). V was clipped by 6 bases and J by 5 bases, with 16 bases between them. The CDR3 is made up of 14 amino acids. Per germline, CDR1 MNHEY and CDR2 SMNVEV (reference sequence). The CDR3 here is CASRPGFLRTEAFF. The CDR3 region has the DNA TGTGCCAGCAGACCAGGGTTCCTGCGGACTGAAGCTTTCTTT.

This clone showed up just once. The V gene is TRBV5-1, the J gene TRBJ1-4; 7 nucleotides agree with TRBD1. CDR3 length: 15 amino acids. Germline trimming cut 0 bases from V and 4 bases from J; bases unmatched to any gene: 3. Looked up from germline, CDR1 is SGHRS and CDR2 is YFSETQ. CDR3 residues: CASSLAGTDNEKLFF. CDR3 DNA: TGCGCCAGCAGCTTGGCCGGGACAGATAATGAAAAACTGTTTTTT.

This clone has just a few counts. The chain uses TRBV15 and TRBJ2-7; no firm D call. The CDR3 spans 13 residues. The V gene's germline CDR1 is LNHNV and CDR2 YYDKDF (reference sequence). V lost 5 bases and J 7 bases, leaving 15 bases between the germline ends. The DNA of the CDR3 is TGTGCCACCAGCGAAAACAAAGGTGGGGAGCAGTACTTC. This translates into CATSENKGGEQYF.

In its sample, this clone was seen once. The CDR3 nucleotides are TGCGCCAGCAGCTTACTCGGGACTCCGAACACCGGGGAGCTGTTTTTT. Its protein product is CASSLLGTPNTGELFF. This chain links TRBV5-1 with TRBJ2-2, with D tentatively TRBD2 (6 bases). The CDR3 loop spans 16 amino acids. Germline V lookup: CDR1 SGHRS, CDR2 YFSETQ. V shed 2 bases and J shed 0 bases, with 11 bases lying between them.

The chain carries TRBV11-2 and TRBJ2-4, with a weak D call TRBD1 (5 bases). The CDR3 length is 13 residues. Deletions cut 1 base from V and 6 bases from J, with 7 bases between. Germline CDR1 reads SGHAT; CDR2 reads FQNNGV. CDR3 region: CASSLGGGNIQYF. CDR3 bases: TGTGCCAGCAGCTTAGGGGGCGGAAACATTCAGTACTTC.

J is TRBJ2-3 and V is TRBV4-3; 8 nucleotides match TRBD1. Germline V gene data show CDR1 as LGHNA and CDR2 as YSLEER. V was clipped by 5 bases and J by 2 bases; unmatched bases: 3. The CDR3 is 14 residues long. CDR3 DNA sequence: TGCGCCAGCAGCAAGGACAGGGTCACAGATACGCAGTATTTT. It translates to CASSKDRVTDTQYF.